Sequencing of this T cell receptor (beta chain) was carried out in a study of blood T cell repertoires in COVID-19. Study information: Specimens from acute and convalescent COVID-19 originated in the United States, Italy and Spain.

CDR1 and CDR2 (germline): LNHDA, SQIVND (reference sequence). Trimming left V 4 bases short and J 4 bases short, with 14 bases between. The CDR3 is made up of 15 amino acids. Participants, about 18 to 100 years old, spanned around 26 US areas. Original data processing: Amplification of reference gene primers was used by the study to estimate nucleated cell counts. Data came from immunoSEQ multiplex PCR; TCRdb stores just in-frame clones and leaves some out. Clone size and V and J calls were adopted from that table, with D and trimming inferred from the DNA. This table has approximately 200,000 clones, 84% appearing once.

Sequenced: PBMCs or T cells enriched from blood (not recorded which). The chain employs TRBV19 and TRBJ2-1; TRBD1 is a possible D gene (8 bases). The TCR comes from a man in his sixties who had recovered from COVID-19. The CDR3 sequence: CASSKTGGGYNEQFF. The CDR3 nucleotides are TGTGCCAGTAGTAAAACAGGGGGAGGGTACAATGAGCAGTTCTTC.